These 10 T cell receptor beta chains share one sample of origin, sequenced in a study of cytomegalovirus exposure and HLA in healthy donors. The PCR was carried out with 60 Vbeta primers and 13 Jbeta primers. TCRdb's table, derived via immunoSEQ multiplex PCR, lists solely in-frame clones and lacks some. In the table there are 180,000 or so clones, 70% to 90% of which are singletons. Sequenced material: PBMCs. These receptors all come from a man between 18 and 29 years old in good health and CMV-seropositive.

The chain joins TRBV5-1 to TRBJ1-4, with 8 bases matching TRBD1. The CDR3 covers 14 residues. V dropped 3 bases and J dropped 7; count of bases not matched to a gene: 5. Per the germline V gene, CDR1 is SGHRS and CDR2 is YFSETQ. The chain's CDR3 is CASSYGTGPEKLFF. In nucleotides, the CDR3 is TGCGCCAGCAGCTACGGGACAGGCCCTGAAAAACTGTTTTTT.

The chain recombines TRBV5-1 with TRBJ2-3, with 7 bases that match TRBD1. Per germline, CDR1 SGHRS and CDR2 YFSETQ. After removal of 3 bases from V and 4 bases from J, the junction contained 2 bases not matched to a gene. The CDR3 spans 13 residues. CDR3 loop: CASSWTGPDTQYF. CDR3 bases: TGCGCCAGCAGCTGGACAGGCCCAGATACGCAGTATTTT. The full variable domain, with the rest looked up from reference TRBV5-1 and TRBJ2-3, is KAGVTQTPRYLIKTRGQQVTLSCSPISGHRSVSWYQQTPGQGLQFLFEYFSETQRNKGNFPGRFSGRQFSNSRSEMNVSTLELGDSALYLCASSWTGPDTQYFGPGTRLTVL.

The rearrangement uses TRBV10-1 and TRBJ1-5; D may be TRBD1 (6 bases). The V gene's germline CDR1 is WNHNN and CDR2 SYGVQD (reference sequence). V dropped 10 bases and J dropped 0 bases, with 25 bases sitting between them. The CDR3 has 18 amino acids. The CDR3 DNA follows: TGCGCCACCCACTTTGGACAGACCGGTGAGAATAGCAATCAGCCCCAGCATTTT. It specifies CATHFGQTGENSNQPQHF.

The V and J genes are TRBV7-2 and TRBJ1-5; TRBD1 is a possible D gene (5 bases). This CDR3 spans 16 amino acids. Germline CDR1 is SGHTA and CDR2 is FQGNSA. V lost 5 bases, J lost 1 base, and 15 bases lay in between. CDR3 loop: CASSPGGWGSNQPQHF. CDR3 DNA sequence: TGTGCCAGCAGCCCCGGGGGGTGGGGGAGCAATCAGCCCCAGCATTTT.

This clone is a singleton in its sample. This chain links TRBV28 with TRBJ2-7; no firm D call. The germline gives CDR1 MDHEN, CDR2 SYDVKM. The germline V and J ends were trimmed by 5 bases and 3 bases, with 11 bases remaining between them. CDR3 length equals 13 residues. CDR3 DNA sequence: TGTGCCAGCAGTCCCCCCCCCTTCTACGAGCAGTACTTC. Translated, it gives CASSPPPFYEQYF.

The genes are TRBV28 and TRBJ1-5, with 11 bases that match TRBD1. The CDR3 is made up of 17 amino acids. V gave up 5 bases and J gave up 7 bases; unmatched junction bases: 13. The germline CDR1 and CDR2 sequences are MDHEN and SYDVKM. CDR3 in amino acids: CASSPEGQGASRQPQHF. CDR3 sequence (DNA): TGTGCCAGCAGTCCCGAAGGACAGGGGGCGTCAAGGCAGCCCCAGCATTTT.

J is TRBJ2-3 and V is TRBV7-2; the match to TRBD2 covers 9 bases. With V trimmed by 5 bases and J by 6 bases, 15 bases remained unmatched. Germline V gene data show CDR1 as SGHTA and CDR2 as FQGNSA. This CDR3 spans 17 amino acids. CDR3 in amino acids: CASSARGGGGAPDTQYF. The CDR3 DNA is TGTGCCAGCAGCGCCCGGGGGGGCGGGGGGGCCCCGGATACGCAGTATTTT.

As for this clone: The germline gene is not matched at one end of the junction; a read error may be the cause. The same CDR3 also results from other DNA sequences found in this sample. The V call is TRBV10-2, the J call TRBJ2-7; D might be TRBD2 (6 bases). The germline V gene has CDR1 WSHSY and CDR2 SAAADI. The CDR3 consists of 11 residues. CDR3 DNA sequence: TGTGCCAGCACTCCCGGGGGCGAGCAGTACTTC. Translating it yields CASTPGGEQYF.

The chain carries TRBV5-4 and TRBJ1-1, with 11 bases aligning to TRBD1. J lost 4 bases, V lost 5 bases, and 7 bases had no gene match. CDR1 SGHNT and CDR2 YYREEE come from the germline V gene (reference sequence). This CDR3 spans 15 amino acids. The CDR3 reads CASSWAGQGGTEAFF. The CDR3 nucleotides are TGTGCCAGCAGTTGGGCGGGACAGGGGGGCACTGAAGCTTTCTTT.

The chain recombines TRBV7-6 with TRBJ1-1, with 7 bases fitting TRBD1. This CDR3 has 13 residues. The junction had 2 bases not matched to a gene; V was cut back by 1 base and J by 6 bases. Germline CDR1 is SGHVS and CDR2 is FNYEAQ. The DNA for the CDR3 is TGTGCCAGCAGCTTAGAACAGGGGTCTGAAGCTTTCTTT. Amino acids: CASSLEQGSEAFF.